This TCR beta chain was obtained from a study of blood T cell repertoires in COVID-19 (TCRdb year 2020). The study in broad terms: Collaborator samples came from the United States, Italy and Spain and covered acute and convalescent phases of COVID-19. The prospective study material was composed of cDNA or gDNA derived from T cells, B-cell-depleted T cells, or PBMCs. Subjects who had been exposed to COVID-19, were actively infected with it, or had recovered from it provided the deeply sampled blood TCRbeta repertoires that made up the dataset. A freely available public database, intended as a resource for researchers studying the immune response to SARS-CoV-2, is where the repertoires were released. Samples came from the ongoing ImmuneRACE study (first 160 participants) plus 1,254 subjects from 6 global collaborators. The sample metadata nearly always contained a de-identified subject ID, COVID-19 status, age in years and sex. HLA class I and class II types, where available, came from metadata supplied by the sample provider rather than from assay-based typing.

One collaborating source in Seattle enrolled patients while the patients were actively infected and followed the patients over time throughout the course of disease. The collaborating institutions used their own protocols to collect whole blood in K2EDTA tubes. For TCRbeta analysis, collaborator samples were shipped as frozen whole blood, as isolated PBMCs, or as DNA extracted from either sample type. CDR1 and CDR2 are drawn from the germline V gene: MDHEN, SYDVKM. V and J are trimmed by 8 bases and 0 bases, and the gene matches miss 9 bases of the junction. From its cysteine to its phenylalanine, the CDR3 spans 16 amino acids. This entry keeps only the CDR3 DNA: 48 bases, framed from base 1. Study-level results and caveats: The quantity of clinical and demographic metadata differed by source and by participant and was supplied without curation.

The immunoSEQ Assay, a bias-controlled multiplex PCR, was used to amplify TCRbeta CDR3 regions from genomic DNA. The authors processed their data as follows. The number of nucleated cells in each sample was estimated from the amplification of reference gene primers within the assay. To quantify the absolute abundance of each unique TCRbeta CDR3 rearrangement, sequence reads were collapsed and filtered. For each sample, productive Simpson clonality was calculated by taking the square root of Simpson's diversity index across productive rearrangements. TCRdb retrieved this table from immuneACCESS and kept in-frame rearrangements only. Not all clones are present; in checked studies, unresolved V genes account for under half, and no reason is known for the remainder. V, J and clone size were drawn from that table, and D and trimming were deduced from the DNA. Within this sample are about 160,000 clones, with about 85% of them counted one time only. The ten top clones hold 6.9% of the sample.

Points on this clone: Its antigen is unknown. Base qualities are not provided; no much larger clone lies one nucleotide away.

The rearranged chain carries TRBV28 and TRBJ2-3; a stretch of 9 junction bases matches TRBD2. The TCR was taken from a man at least 80 years old with COVID-19, enrolled during active disease. The material sequenced was peripheral blood. The DNA sequence reads TGTGCCAGCTTGGCCCGGACTAGCGTTAGCACAGATACGCAGTATTTT. It specifies CASLARTSVSTDTQYF.